This TCR beta chain was captured in a study of brain T cells in children with intractable seizures. V was shortened by 2 bases and J by 9 bases, with 16 bases between the two germline ends. The CDR3 has 14 amino acids. CDR1 is KGHSH and CDR2 is LQKENI in the germline V gene. Here immunoSEQ multiplex PCR was the method, and the copy in TCRdb shows in-frame clones only, minus some. The profile covers 300,000 to 400,000 clones, with roughly 93% appearing a single time and roughly 5.8% taken by the ten largest. Time point in this sample: blood from clinic visit 5 months post-surgery; TSC patient then seizure free. Surgery cases with the highest brain T cell transcript signatures were chosen for sequencing. Before surgery, patients took at least one anti-epileptic drug. Study-level points and caveats: Patients' HCMV serostatus was unknown; virus specificity rests on CDR3 similarity alone. Pre-surgery blood may have been undersampled, hiding some clones.

In regard to this clone: Antigen specificity is unknown.

The receptor's source is a boy in the first two years of life with tuberous sclerosis and intractable seizures. Sequences were derived from peripheral blood, sampled more than 4 months after surgery. This chain connects TRBV18 to TRBJ2-5, with no clear D. The DNA of the CDR3 is TGTGCCAGCTCACCAAAGGCACAGACCTACCCCCAGTACTTC. Its protein product is CASSPKAQTYPQYF. Full variable domain (outside the CDR3, taken from reference TRBV18 and TRBJ2-5): NAGVMQNPRHLVRRRGQEARLRCSPMKGHSHVYWYRQLPEEGLKFMVYLQKENIIDESGMPKERFSAEFPKEGPSILRIQQVVRGDSAAYFCASSPKAQTYPQYFGPGTRLLVL.